These 32 T cell receptor beta chains were all obtained from the same sample, sequenced in a study of shared clonotypes between healthy human individuals. Sequencing used immunoSEQ multiplex PCR; TCRdb keeps in-frame clones, though not all of them. This repertoire shows 2 million to 2.5 million clones, roughly 95% found once; its top ten account for approximately 0.13%. The source material was naive CD4+ T cells sorted from blood. Subset specified: CD45RA+ positively selected. The receptors shown here come from a young man in good health.

DNA of the CDR3: TGTGCCACCAGCTGGAATGAAAAACTGTTTTTT. Translating gives CATSWNEKLFF. The chain links TRBV15 to TRBJ1-4; D is undetermined. Trimming stripped 5 bases from V and 5 bases from J, with 3 bases between. The CDR3 covers 11 residues. Germline CDR1 reads LNHNV; CDR2 reads YYDKDF (reference sequence).

The chain links TRBV4-2 to TRBJ2-6; 10 positions agree with TRBD1. The CDR3 covers 17 residues. Trimming at V came to 4 bases and at J to 0 bases, leaving 3 bases not matched to a gene. CDR1 is LGHNA and CDR2 is YNFKEQ in the germline V gene. CDR3 residues: CASSPGQGDSGANVLTF. DNA for the CDR3: TGTGCCAGCAGCCCCGGACAGGGGGACTCTGGGGCCAACGTCCTGACTTTC.

This clone was detected only a few times. V usage is TRBV7-2 and J usage is TRBJ2-5; D uncertain. V was clipped by 5 bases and J by 5 bases, with 12 bases between them. Germline V CDR1 and CDR2: SGHTA, FQGNSA. The length of the CDR3 is 13 residues. In nucleotides, the CDR3 is TGTGCCAGCAGCCCCCCGGTTCGGGAGACCCAGTACTTC. Translation gives CASSPPVRETQYF.

V gene TRBV5-1 combines with J gene TRBJ2-5; maybe TRBD2 (6 bases). V was cut by 9 bases and J by 1 base, with 19 bases left in between. There are 15 residues in the CDR3. Germline lookup yields CDR1 SGHRS and CDR2 YFSETQ. The CDR3 nucleotides read TGCGCCATCAAGAGACTAGGGACGCCCCAAGAGACCCAGTACTTC. This gives the protein CAIKRLGTPQETQYF. The whole variable domain, remainder taken from reference TRBV5-1 and TRBJ2-5, is KAGVTQTPRYLIKTRGQQVTLSCSPISGHRSVSWYQQTPGQGLQFLFEYFSETQRNKGNFPGRFSGRQFSNSRSEMNVSTLELGDSALYLCAIKRLGTPQETQYFGPGTRLLVL.

The chain links TRBV30 to TRBJ2-7; D gene ambiguous. The V gene's germline CDR1 is GTSNPN and CDR2 SVGIG (reference sequence). There are 13 residues in the CDR3. V was pared by 2 bases and J by 2 bases, with 10 bases between. CDR3 residues: CAWSHYGAYEQYF. CDR3 sequence (DNA): TGTGCCTGGAGTCATTATGGGGCCTACGAGCAGTACTTC.

Concerning this clone: An end of the junction does not agree with germline; a read error may underlie this. V and J are TRBV28 and TRBJ1-1, with 9 bases fitting TRBD1. Germline V gene lookup returns CDR1 MDHEN and CDR2 SYDVKM. The CDR3 is 15 residues long. The CDR3 region has the DNA TGTGCCAGCAGTTTATCCTCACTCGACAGGGGGGGACTCCCGTTT. Protein product: CASSLSSLDRGGLPF. The complete variable domain, with remaining parts taken from reference TRBV28 and TRBJ1-1, reads DVKVTQSSRYLVKRTGEKVFLECVQDMDHENMFWYRQDPGLGLRLIYFSYDVKMKEKGDIPEGYSVSREKKERFSLILESASTNQTSMYLCASSLSSLDRGGLPFGQGTRLTVV.

J is TRBJ2-7 and V is TRBV18, with D perhaps matching TRBD2 (5 bases). The germline V and J ends were trimmed by 5 bases and 1 base, with 9 bases remaining between them. The CDR3 runs to 13 residues. Germline lookup yields CDR1 KGHSH and CDR2 LQKENI. The CDR3 sequence: CASSTGRSYEQYF. DNA of the CDR3: TGTGCCAGCTCAACGGGGAGATCCTACGAGCAGTACTTC.

The J gene is TRBJ2-1, the V gene TRBV7-2, with D unresolved. This CDR3 comprises 13 residues. V lost 6 bases to trimming and J lost 6 bases, with 12 bases between them. Looked up from germline, CDR1 is SGHTA and CDR2 is FQGNSA. CDR3 DNA sequence: TGTGCCAGCAGTCCAAATTCGGGCAATGAGCAGTTCTTC. Protein product: CASSPNSGNEQFF.

The rearrangement joins TRBV18 to TRBJ2-5; possibly TRBD1 for D (6 bases). The CDR3 sequence is 15 residues long. V was clipped by 1 base and J by 5 bases, with 14 bases between them. Germline V CDR1 and CDR2: KGHSH, LQKENI. The CDR3 protein is CASSPQTGKGETQYF. The DNA of the CDR3 is TGTGCCAGCTCACCACAAACAGGGAAGGGGGAGACCCAGTACTTC.

This clone was detected only once. The V gene is TRBV7-2, the J gene TRBJ2-1, with 8 bases that match TRBD2. The CDR3 contains 17 residues. Germline CDR1 is SGHTA and CDR2 is FQGNSA. The V and J ends lost 1 base and 6 bases, in that order; junction bases with no gene match: 11. CDR3 residues: CASSLVLGRATPNEQFF. The DNA for the CDR3 is TGTGCCAGCAGCTTAGTGCTCGGGAGGGCCACTCCCAATGAGCAGTTCTTC.

This chain uses TRBV19 with TRBJ1-6; D ambiguous. CDR3 length equals 14 residues. V gave up 1 base and J gave up 9 bases, with 10 bases separating them. Germline CDR1 and CDR2: LNHDA and SQIVND (reference sequence). CDR3 amino acids: CASSIVKTPSPLHF. DNA of the CDR3: TGTGCCAGTAGTATAGTGAAGACGCCTTCACCCCTCCACTTT.

The chain recombines TRBV11-2 with TRBJ1-1, with D maybe TRBD1 (6 bases). Germline CDR1 and CDR2: SGHAT and FQNNGV. The CDR3 runs 13 residues. Trimming stripped 0 bases from V and 10 bases from J, with 12 bases between. The CDR3 is CASSLEGAVGAFF. The CDR3 DNA reads as TGTGCCAGCAGCTTAGAGGGGGCAGTAGGAGCTTTCTTT.

The chain employs TRBV7-9 and TRBJ2-7; D gene uncertain. CDR1 SEHNR and CDR2 FQNEAQ come from the germline V gene (reference sequence). Trimming removed 2 bases from V and 6 bases from J, with 11 bases in between. The length of the CDR3 is 13 residues. The CDR3 sequence is CASSLPNPAEQYF. In DNA form, the CDR3 reads TGTGCCAGCAGCTTACCAAATCCGGCCGAGCAGTACTTC.

Of note for this clone: The sample holds other DNA sequences that translate to the same CDR3. The chain employs TRBV30 and TRBJ1-5, with D maybe TRBD1 (6 bases). Germline assignment: CDR1 GTSNPN and CDR2 SVGIG (reference sequence). Trimming took off 0 bases at V and 7 bases at J, with 10 bases between the two ends. The CDR3 has 13 amino acids. The CDR3 DNA follows: TGTGCCTGGAGTGTAGGGGGGGGACAGCCCCAGCATTTT. Translation: CAWSVGGGQPQHF.

The gene calls are TRBV7-2 and TRBJ2-7, with 10 bases matching TRBD2. The CDR3 length is 16 residues. Germline V lookup: CDR1 SGHTA, CDR2 FQGNSA. Losses at the gene ends were 2 bases for V and 2 bases for J; bases not matched to a gene: 6. In nucleotides, the CDR3 is TGTGCCAGCAGCTTACGCGGACTAGCGGTGACCTACGAGCAGTACTTC. This codes for CASSLRGLAVTYEQYF.

On this clone: One end of the junction is discordant with germline, which a read error may explain. The genes are TRBV5-4 and TRBJ2-7; 7 nucleotides agree with TRBD2. The V gene's germline CDR1 is SGHNT and CDR2 YYREEE (reference sequence). The CDR3 consists of 13 residues. The DNA for the CDR3 is TGTGCCACCAGCTTGAAGGGGAGGGACGAGCAGTACTTC. Protein sequence: CATSLKGRDEQYF.

The CDR3 sequence: CASKDSGSSYEQYF. The CDR3 coding sequence is TGTGCCAGCAAGGACTCAGGGAGCTCCTACGAGCAGTACTTC. The chain couples TRBV25-1 to TRBJ2-7; D is perhaps TRBD1 or TRBD2 (5 bases each). V dropped 7 bases and J dropped 0 bases, with 13 bases sitting between them. This CDR3 is 14 amino acids long. From germline, CDR1 is MGHDK and CDR2 SYGVNS.

The chain uses TRBV19 and TRBJ1-3, with a possible D match to TRBD1 (6 bases). The germline V and J ends were trimmed by 2 bases and 3 bases, with 14 bases remaining between them. CDR1 is LNHDA, CDR2 SQIVND, per germline (reference sequence). The CDR3 has 16 amino acids. As DNA, the CDR3 is TGTGCCAGTAGTATACCGGGACAACTAGGTGGAAACACCATATATTTT. Protein sequence: CASSIPGQLGGNTIYF. Complete variable domain (other parts from reference TRBV19 and TRBJ1-3): DGGITQSPKYLFRKEGQNVTLSCEQNLNHDAMYWYRQDPGQGLRLIYYSQIVNDFQKGDIAEGYSVSREKKESFPLTVTSAQKNPTAFYLCASSIPGQLGGNTIYFGEGSWLTVV.

The chain recombines TRBV10-3 with TRBJ2-5; TRBD1 aligns across 7 bases. The CDR3 sequence is 15 residues long. With V trimmed by 2 bases and J by 4 bases, 7 bases remained unmatched. Germline V lookup: CDR1 ENHRY, CDR2 SYGVKD. The CDR3 here is CAISEVLQGTETQYF. CDR3 DNA: TGTGCCATCAGTGAGGTACTACAGGGGACAGAGACCCAGTACTTC.

V is TRBV9 and J is TRBJ2-5; maybe TRBD2 (6 bases). The CDR3 is made up of 14 amino acids. Trimming took 4 bases from V and 4 from J, leaving 14 bases between them. Germline values: CDR1 SGDLS, CDR2 YYNGEE. CDR3 coding DNA: TGTGCCAGCAGCTCCACCGGCGGGGCAGAGACCCAGTACTTC. It is translated as CASSSTGGAETQYF.

The J gene is TRBJ1-1, the V gene TRBV7-9; possible D gene TRBD1, 5 bases. The CDR3 runs to 15 residues. CDR1 SEHNR and CDR2 FQNEAQ come from the germline V gene (reference sequence). Trimming cost V 5 bases and J 3 bases, with 16 bases left between them. The chain's CDR3 is CASSLPRKGHTEAFF. The CDR3 DNA reads TGTGCCAGCAGCCTGCCCCGAAAGGGGCACACTGAAGCTTTCTTT. Supplemented by reference TRBV7-9 and TRBJ1-1, the full variable domain reads DTGVSQNPRHKITKRGQNVTFRCDPISEHNRLYWYRQTLGQGPEFLTYFQNEAQLEKSRLLSDRFSAERPKGSFSTLEIQRTEQGDSAMYLCASSLPRKGHTEAFFGQGTRLTVV.

This clone has just one count. The V call is TRBV5-4, the J call TRBJ2-3; no clear D gene. The germline V and J ends were trimmed by 0 bases and 4 bases, with 12 bases remaining between them. The CDR3 consists of 15 residues. Per germline, CDR1 SGHNT and CDR2 YYREEE (reference sequence). CDR3 loop: CASSLVRGRADTQYF. The CDR3 DNA sequence: TGTGCCAGCAGCTTGGTCCGTGGTCGGGCAGATACGCAGTATTTT.

The V gene is TRBV5-6, the J gene TRBJ1-5, with D perhaps TRBD1 (5 bases). There are 15 residues in the CDR3. CDR1 SGHDT and CDR2 YYEEEE come from the germline V gene. The V and J ends lost 2 bases and 1 base respectively, with 10 bases between them. Here the CDR3 DNA reads TGTGCCAGCAGCTTTTTAGGACAAAGCAATCAGCCCCAGCATTTT. Its protein product is CASSFLGQSNQPQHF.

The rearrangement links TRBV14 to TRBJ2-5; TRBD1 aligns across 7 bases. CDR1 is SGHDN and CDR2 is FVKESK in the germline V gene. The CDR3 has 13 amino acids. Trimming took 5 bases from V and 7 from J; bases not matched to a gene: 7. The CDR3 nucleotides read TGTGCCAGCAGCTCACAGGGGTCGGGGACCCAGTACTTC. Translated, it gives CASSSQGSGTQYF.

This rearrangement joins TRBV6-1 to TRBJ2-2, with TRBD1 matching 8 bases. Trimming at V came to 7 bases and at J to 5 bases, leaving 6 bases not matched to a gene. The CDR3 has 14 residues. Germline CDR1 reads MNHNS; CDR2 reads SASEGT. CDR3 loop: CASTGRQGTGELFF. The CDR3 DNA follows: TGTGCCAGCACCGGGAGACAGGGGACCGGGGAGCTGTTTTTT.

The CDR3 reads CASSPRLGLKNSPLHF. The CDR3 DNA reads TGTGCCAGCAGCCCTCGCCTAGGTCTGAAGAATTCACCCCTCCACTTT. This chain joins TRBV7-8 and TRBJ1-6; D is undetermined. The CDR3 runs 16 residues. Trimming shortened V by 5 bases and J by 7 bases, and 18 bases separated the two germline ends. Germline CDR1 SGHVS, CDR2 FQNEAQ.

The V gene is TRBV29-1, the J gene TRBJ1-1; D gene unclear. This CDR3 spans 14 amino acids. Germline CDR1 reads SQVTM; CDR2 reads ANQGSEA. V was shortened by 0 bases and J by 1 base, with 9 bases between the two germline ends. CDR3 bases: TGCAGCGTTGAAGACCGGGTAGGGAACACTGAAGCTTTCTTT. This translates into CSVEDRVGNTEAFF.

V usage is TRBV19 and J usage is TRBJ1-2; weak D call: TRBD1 (6 bases). Germline V gene data show CDR1 as LNHDA and CDR2 as SQIVND (reference sequence). Between the trimmed V and J ends, which lost 4 bases and 0 bases, there was a span of 12 bases. CDR3 length: 15 residues. The CDR3 protein is CASSRVGQPNYGYTF. CDR3 in DNA: TGTGCCAGTAGTAGGGTCGGACAGCCTAACTATGGCTACACCTTC.

The J gene is TRBJ2-7, the V gene TRBV10-3; TRBD1 matches 8 bases. Germline loops: CDR1 ENHRY, CDR2 SYGVKD. The CDR3 is 12 residues long. The V gene end was trimmed by 5 bases and the J gene end by 9 bases; junction bases not matched to a gene: 6. The CDR3 coding sequence is TGTGCCATCAGTCGGGACAGGAACGCGCAGTACTTC. Translation: CAISRDRNAQYF.

The chain combines TRBV6-1 with TRBJ2-5; the D is unclear. Per the germline V gene, CDR1 is MNHNS and CDR2 is SASEGT. Trimming left V 6 bases short and J 5 bases short, with 7 bases between. The CDR3 has 11 residues. This CDR3 reads CASRQLETQYF. CDR3 in DNA: TGTGCCAGCAGGCAATTGGAGACCCAGTACTTC.

This clone was observed once. CDR3 nucleotides: TGCGCCAGCAGCCAAGGCGGACTAGCGGGAGGGCCAGAGACCCAGTACTTC. Amino acid sequence: CASSQGGLAGGPETQYF. The genes are TRBV4-1 and TRBJ2-5; 15 nucleotides line up with TRBD2. CDR1 is MGHRA and CDR2 is YSYEKL in the germline V gene. There are 17 residues in the CDR3. V trimming: 1 base; J trimming: 4 bases; junction bases outside the gene matches: 4.

This clone showed up just a few times. The genes are TRBV29-1 and TRBJ1-2; a possible D gene is TRBD1 (5 bases). V was shortened by 4 bases and J by 7 bases, with 16 bases between the two germline ends. CDR1 and CDR2 from the germline V gene are SQVTM and ANQGSEA. This CDR3 is 13 amino acids long. CDR3 in DNA: TGCAGCGTTGGCGCCCCCGCCCAGGGTGGCTACACCTTC. Protein: CSVGAPAQGGYTF. The complete variable domain, with remaining parts taken from reference TRBV29-1 and TRBJ1-2, reads SAVISQKPSRDICQRGTSLTIQCQVDSQVTMMFWYRQQPGQSLTLIATANQGSEATYESGFVIDKFPISRPNLTFSTLTVSNMSPEDSSIYLCSVGAPAQGGYTFGSGTRLTVV.